Detailed here is one TCR beta chain. Other DNA sequences in the sample encode the same CDR3. The data belong to a study of blood T cell repertoires in COVID-19. Looking at the study overall: The origin of the acute and convalescent COVID-19 samples was the United States, Italy and Spain. Sample material is recorded as cDNA or gDNA derived from T cells, B-cell-depleted T cells, or PBMCs.

In the study's own analysis: It was from reference gene primer amplification that nucleated cell counts were estimated. Sequenced by immunoSEQ multiplex PCR; TCRdb stores in-frame clones only, minus some. The DNA was the basis for D and trimming; V, J and clone size are from that table. Of roughly 290,000 clones detected, just under 85% appear once; the ten largest clones hold less than 4.5%. The receptor was isolated from a woman in her 50s with active or convalescent COVID-19. Source material: peripheral blood.

CDR3 sequence reads: CASSLGQGGNQPQHF. The CDR3, as DNA: TGCGCCAGCAGCCTCGGACAGGGCGGGAATCAGCCCCAGCATTTT. The chain links TRBV5-1 to TRBJ1-5, with 8 bases identical to TRBD1. The CDR3 totals 15 residues. Looked up from germline, CDR1 is SGHRS and CDR2 is YFSETQ. Trimming took 4 bases from V and 4 from J; bases not matched to a gene: 7.